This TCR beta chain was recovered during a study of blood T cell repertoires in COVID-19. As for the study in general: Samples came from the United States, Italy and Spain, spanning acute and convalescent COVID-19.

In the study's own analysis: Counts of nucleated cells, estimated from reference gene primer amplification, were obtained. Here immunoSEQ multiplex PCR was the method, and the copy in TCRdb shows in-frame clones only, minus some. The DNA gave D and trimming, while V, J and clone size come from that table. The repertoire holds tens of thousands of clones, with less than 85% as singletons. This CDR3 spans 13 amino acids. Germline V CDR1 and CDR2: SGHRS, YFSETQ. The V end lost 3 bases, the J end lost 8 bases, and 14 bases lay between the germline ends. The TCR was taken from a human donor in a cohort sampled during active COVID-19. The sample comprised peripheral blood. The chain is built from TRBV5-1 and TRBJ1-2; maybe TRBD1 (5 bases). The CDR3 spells CASSSGGSGGYTF. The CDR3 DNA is TGCGCCAGCAGCTCCGGGGGGTCCGGCGGCTACACCTTC. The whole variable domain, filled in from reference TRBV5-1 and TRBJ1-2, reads KAGVTQTPRYLIKTRGQQVTLSCSPISGHRSVSWYQQTPGQGLQFLFEYFSETQRNKGNFPGRFSGRQFSNSRSEMNVSTLELGDSALYLCASSSGGSGGYTFGSGTRLTVV.